Here is one T cell receptor beta chain with its context. Data came from immunoSEQ multiplex PCR; TCRdb stores just in-frame clones and leaves some out. The sample contains approximately 74,000 clones, approximately 93% of which appear only once. This sample stems from a study of OX40 agonist ivuxolimab in advanced cancers. Germline assignment: CDR1 GTSNPN and CDR2 SVGIG (reference sequence). The CDR3 covers 13 residues. J was trimmed by 6 bases and V by 3 bases; bases with no gene match: 6. This chain connects TRBV30 to TRBJ2-3; 7 positions match TRBD2. Source: CD4+ or CD8+ T cells sorted from blood, taken in a trial of the OX40 agonist ivuxolimab. The receptor's source is an adult with an advanced solid tumor such as melanoma, head and neck, liver or kidney cancer. CDR3 residues: CAWSAGVRDTQYF. Written as DNA, the CDR3 is TGTGCCTGGAGCGCGGGAGTCAGGGATACGCAGTATTTT. The full variable domain, rest sourced from reference TRBV30 and TRBJ2-3, is SQTIHQWPATLVQPVGSPLSLECTVEGTSNPNLYWYRQAAGRGLQLLFYSVGIGQISSEVPQNLSASRPQDRQFILSSKKLLLSDSGFYLCAWSAGVRDTQYFGPGTRLTVL.